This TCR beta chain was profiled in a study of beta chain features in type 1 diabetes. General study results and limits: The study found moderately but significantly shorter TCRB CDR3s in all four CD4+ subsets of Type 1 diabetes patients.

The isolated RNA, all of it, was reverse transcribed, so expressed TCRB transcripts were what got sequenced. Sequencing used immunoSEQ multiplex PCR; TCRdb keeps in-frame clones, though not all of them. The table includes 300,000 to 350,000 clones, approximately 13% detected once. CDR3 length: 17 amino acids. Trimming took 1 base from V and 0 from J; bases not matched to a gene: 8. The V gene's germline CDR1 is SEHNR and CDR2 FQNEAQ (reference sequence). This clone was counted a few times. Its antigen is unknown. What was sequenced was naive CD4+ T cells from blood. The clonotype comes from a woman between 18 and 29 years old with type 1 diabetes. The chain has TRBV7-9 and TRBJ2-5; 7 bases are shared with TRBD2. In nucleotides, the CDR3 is TGTGCCAGCAGCTTAGACCCTAGCGGATGGTACCAAGAGACCCAGTACTTC. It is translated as CASSLDPSGWYQETQYF.